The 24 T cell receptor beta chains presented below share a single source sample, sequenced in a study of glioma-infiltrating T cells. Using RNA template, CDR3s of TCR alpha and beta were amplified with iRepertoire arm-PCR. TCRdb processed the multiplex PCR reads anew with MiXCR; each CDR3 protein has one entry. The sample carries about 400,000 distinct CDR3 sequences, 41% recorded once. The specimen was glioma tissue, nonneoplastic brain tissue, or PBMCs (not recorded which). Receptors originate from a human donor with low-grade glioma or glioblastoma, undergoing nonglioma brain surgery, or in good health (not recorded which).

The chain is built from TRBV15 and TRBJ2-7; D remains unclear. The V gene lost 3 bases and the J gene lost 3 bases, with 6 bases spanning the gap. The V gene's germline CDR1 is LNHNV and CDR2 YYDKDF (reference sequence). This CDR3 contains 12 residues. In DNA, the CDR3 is TGTGCCACCAGCAGGGGCTTCTACGAGCAGTACTTC. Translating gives CATSRGFYEQYF.

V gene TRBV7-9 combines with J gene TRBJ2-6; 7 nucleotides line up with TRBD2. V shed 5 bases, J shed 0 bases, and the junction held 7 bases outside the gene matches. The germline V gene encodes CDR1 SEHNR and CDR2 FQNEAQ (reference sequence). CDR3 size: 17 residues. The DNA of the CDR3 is TGTGCCAGCAGCCCCCCGGGCGGGAGCTCTGGGGCCAACGTCCTGACTTTC. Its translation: CASSPPGGSSGANVLTF.

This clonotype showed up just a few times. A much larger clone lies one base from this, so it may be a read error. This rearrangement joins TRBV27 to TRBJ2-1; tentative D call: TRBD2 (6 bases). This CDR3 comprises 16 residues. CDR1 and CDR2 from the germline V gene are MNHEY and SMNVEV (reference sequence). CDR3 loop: CVSSLIAFGGTNEQFF. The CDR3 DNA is TGTGTCAGCAGCCTAATAGCGTTCGGGGGAACCAATGAGCAGTTCTTC.

CDR3 DNA: TGCAGTGCCAAATACCTAGCGGGAGGGCCGGGGGAGCAGTACTTC. This gives the protein CSAKYLAGGPGEQYF. This rearrangement joins TRBV20-1 to TRBJ2-7, with 12 bases aligning to TRBD2. The CDR3 runs to 15 residues. After removal of 6 bases from V and 7 bases from J, the junction contained 13 bases not matched to a gene. From germline, CDR1 is DFQATT and CDR2 SNEGSKA (reference sequence).

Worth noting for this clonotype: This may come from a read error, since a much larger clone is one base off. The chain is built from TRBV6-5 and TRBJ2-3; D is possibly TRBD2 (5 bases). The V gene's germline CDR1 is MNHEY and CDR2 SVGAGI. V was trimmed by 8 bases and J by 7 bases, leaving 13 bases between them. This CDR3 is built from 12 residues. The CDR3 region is CASRGRTNTQYF. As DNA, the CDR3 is TGTGCCAGCCGTGGGAGAACAAATACGCAGTATTTT.

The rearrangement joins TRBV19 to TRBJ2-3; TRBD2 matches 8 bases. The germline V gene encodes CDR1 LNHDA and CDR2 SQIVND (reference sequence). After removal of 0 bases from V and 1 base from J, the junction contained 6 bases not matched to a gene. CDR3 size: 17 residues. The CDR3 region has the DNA TGTGCCAGTAGTATAGATCTAGAGACTAGCGGCACAGATACGCAGTATTTT. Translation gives CASSIDLETSGTDTQYF.

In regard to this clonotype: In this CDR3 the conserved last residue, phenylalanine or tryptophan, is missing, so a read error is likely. CDR3 loop: CASSLQANLFYNEQFS. DNA for the CDR3: TGTGCCAGCAGCTTACAGGCCAACTTGTTCTACAATGAGCAGTTCTCC. J is TRBJ2-1 and V is TRBV7-3; D not resolved. Germline V CDR1 and CDR2: SGHTA, FQGTGA. The germline V and J ends were trimmed by 2 bases and 3 bases, with 14 bases remaining between them. This CDR3 is built from 16 residues.

CDR3 sequence reads: CASSQSGTALFTEAFF. The CDR3 bases are TGTGCCAGCAGCCAGTCCGGGACAGCCTTGTTCACTGAAGCTTTCTTT. The chain joins TRBV4-2 to TRBJ1-1, with 7 bases lining up with TRBD1. The J segment lost 4 bases and the V segment lost 3 bases, leaving 11 bases of the junction unmatched. The CDR3 runs to 16 residues. Germline V gene lookup returns CDR1 LGHNA and CDR2 YNFKEQ.

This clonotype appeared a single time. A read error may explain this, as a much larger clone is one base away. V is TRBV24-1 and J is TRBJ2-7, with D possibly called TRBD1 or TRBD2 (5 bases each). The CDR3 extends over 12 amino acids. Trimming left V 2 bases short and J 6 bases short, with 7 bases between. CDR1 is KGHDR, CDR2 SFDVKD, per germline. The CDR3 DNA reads TGTGCCACCAGTGATTCCGGGGCCGAGCAGTACTTC. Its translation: CATSDSGAEQYF.

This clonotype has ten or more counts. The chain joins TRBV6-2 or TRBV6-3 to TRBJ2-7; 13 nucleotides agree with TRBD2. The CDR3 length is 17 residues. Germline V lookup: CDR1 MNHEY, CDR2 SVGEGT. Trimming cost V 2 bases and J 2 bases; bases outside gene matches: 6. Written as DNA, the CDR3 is TGTGCCAGCAGTTACCCCGGACTAGCGGGAGCCCCCTACGAGCAGTACTTC. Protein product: CASSYPGLAGAPYEQYF.

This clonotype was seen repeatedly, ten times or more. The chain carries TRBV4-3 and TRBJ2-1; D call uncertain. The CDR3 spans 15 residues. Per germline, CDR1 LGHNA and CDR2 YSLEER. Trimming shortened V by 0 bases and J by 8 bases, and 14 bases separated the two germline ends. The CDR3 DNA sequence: TGCGCCAGCAGCCAAGAGGCCCAGGTCTTCGATGAGCAGTTCTTC. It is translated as CASSQEAQVFDEQFF.

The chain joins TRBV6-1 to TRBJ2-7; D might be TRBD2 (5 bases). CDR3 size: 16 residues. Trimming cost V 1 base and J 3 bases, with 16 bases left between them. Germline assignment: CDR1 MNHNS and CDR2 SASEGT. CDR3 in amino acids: CASSEEPSGAIYEQYF. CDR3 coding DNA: TGTGCCAGCAGTGAAGAACCGAGCGGAGCCATCTACGAGCAGTACTTC.

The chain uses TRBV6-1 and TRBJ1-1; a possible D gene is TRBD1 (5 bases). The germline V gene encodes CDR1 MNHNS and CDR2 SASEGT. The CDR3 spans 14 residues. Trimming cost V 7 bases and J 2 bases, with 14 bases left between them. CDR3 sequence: CASTSTALNTEAFF. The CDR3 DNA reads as TGTGCCAGCACCTCGACAGCCTTAAACACTGAAGCTTTCTTT.

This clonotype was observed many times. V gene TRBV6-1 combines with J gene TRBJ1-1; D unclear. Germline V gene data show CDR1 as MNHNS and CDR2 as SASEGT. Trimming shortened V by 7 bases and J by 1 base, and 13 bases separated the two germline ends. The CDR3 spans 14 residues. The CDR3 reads CASIGRAWNTEAFF. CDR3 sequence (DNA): TGTGCCAGCATCGGGAGGGCTTGGAACACTGAAGCTTTCTTT.

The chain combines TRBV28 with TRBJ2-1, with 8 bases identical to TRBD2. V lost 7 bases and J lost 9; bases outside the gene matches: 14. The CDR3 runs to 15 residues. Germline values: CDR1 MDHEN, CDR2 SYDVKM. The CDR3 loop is CASTYGGDGVGEQFF. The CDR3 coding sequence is TGTGCCAGCACCTACGGGGGGGACGGGGTTGGTGAGCAGTTCTTC.

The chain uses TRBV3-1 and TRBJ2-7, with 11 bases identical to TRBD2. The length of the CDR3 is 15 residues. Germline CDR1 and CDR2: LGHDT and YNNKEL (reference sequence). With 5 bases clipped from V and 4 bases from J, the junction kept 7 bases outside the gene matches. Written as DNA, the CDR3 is TGTGCCAGCAGCGCCGCTAGCGGGAGGTGGTACGAGCAGTACTTC. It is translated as CASSAASGRWYEQYF.

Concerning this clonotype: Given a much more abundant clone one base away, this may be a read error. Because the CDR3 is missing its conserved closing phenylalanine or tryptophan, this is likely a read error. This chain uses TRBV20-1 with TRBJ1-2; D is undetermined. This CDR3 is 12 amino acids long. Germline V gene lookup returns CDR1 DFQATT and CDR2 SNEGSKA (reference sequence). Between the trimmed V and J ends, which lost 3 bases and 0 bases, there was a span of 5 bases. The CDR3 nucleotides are TGCAGTGCTAGTCTATCTAACTATGGCTACACCATC. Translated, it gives CSASLSNYGYTI.

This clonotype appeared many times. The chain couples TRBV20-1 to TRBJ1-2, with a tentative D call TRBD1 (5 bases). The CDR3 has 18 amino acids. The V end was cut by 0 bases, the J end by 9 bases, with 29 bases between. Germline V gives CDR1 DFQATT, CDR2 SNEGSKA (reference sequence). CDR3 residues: CSARDLGLLGRSLQSYTF. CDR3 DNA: TGCAGTGCTAGAGATTTGGGGCTCTTAGGGAGGTCCTTGCAGAGCTACACCTTC.

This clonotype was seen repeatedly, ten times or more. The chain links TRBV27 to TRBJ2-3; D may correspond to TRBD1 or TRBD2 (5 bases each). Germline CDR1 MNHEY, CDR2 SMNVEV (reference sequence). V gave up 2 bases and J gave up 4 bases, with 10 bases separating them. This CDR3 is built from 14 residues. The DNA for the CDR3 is TGTGCCAGCAGTTTAGCGGTGGGGGCAGATACGCAGTATTTT. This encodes CASSLAVGADTQYF.

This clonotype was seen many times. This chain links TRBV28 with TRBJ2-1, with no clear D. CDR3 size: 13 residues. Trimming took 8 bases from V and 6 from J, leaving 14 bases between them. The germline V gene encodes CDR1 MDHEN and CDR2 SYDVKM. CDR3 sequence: CASRLQRFNEQFF. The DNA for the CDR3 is TGTGCCAGCCGGTTACAGCGATTCAATGAGCAGTTCTTC. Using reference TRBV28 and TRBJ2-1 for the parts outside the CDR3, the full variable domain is DVKVTQSSRYLVKRTGEKVFLECVQDMDHENMFWYRQDPGLGLRLIYFSYDVKMKEKGDIPEGYSVSREKKERFSLILESASTNQTSMYLCASRLQRFNEQFFGPGTRLTVL.

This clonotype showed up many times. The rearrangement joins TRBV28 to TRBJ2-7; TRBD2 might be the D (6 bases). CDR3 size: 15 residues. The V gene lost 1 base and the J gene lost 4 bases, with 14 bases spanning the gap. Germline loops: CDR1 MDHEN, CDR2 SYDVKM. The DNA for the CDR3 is TGTGCCAGCAGTTTATATCGTGGAGGGTGGTACGAGCAGTACTTC. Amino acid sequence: CASSLYRGGWYEQYF. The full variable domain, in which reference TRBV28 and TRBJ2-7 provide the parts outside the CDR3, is DVKVTQSSRYLVKRTGEKVFLECVQDMDHENMFWYRQDPGLGLRLIYFSYDVKMKEKGDIPEGYSVSREKKERFSLILESASTNQTSMYLCASSLYRGGWYEQYFGPGTRLTVT.

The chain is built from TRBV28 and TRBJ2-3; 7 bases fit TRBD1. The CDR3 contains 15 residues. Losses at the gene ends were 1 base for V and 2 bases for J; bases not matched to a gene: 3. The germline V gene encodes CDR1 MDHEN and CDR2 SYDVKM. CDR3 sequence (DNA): TGTGCCAGCAGTTTATCGGGGACAGACACAGATACGCAGTATTTT. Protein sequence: CASSLSGTDTDTQYF. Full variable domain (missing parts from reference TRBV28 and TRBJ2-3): DVKVTQSSRYLVKRTGEKVFLECVQDMDHENMFWYRQDPGLGLRLIYFSYDVKMKEKGDIPEGYSVSREKKERFSLILESASTNQTSMYLCASSLSGTDTDTQYFGPGTRLTVL.

The CDR3 coding sequence is TGTGCCGTCCGGGACAGACTCTACGAGCAGTACTTC. It yields the protein CAVRDRLYEQYF. The chain joins TRBV6-2 or TRBV6-3 to TRBJ2-7; 7 nucleotides line up with TRBD1. The CDR3 is made up of 12 amino acids. V trimming: 11 bases; J trimming: 3 bases; junction bases outside the gene matches: 7. Germline CDR1 is MNHEY and CDR2 is SVGEGT.

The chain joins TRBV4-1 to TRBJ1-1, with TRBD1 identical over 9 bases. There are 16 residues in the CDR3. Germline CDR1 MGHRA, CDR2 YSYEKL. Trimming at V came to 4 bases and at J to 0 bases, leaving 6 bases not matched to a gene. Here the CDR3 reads CASSLGGTGMNTEAFF. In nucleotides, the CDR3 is TGCGCCAGCAGCCTTGGGGGGACAGGGATGAACACTGAAGCTTTCTTT.